The entry below gives a single T cell receptor (beta chain) sequence along with its context. The table came from immunoSEQ multiplex PCR; TCRdb's copy has only in-frame clones and leaves some out. The table records approximately 94,000 clones, approximately 80% of them present only once. The sample is drawn from a study of blood T cell repertoires in COVID-19. For the study at large: Nucleic acid was either cDNA or gDNA, and it came from T cells, B-cell-depleted T cells, or PBMCs.

This CDR3 has 15 residues. CDR1 and CDR2 from the germline V gene are LNHNV and YYDKDF (reference sequence). After removal of 1 base from V and 7 bases from J, the junction contained 4 bases not matched to a gene. The gene calls are TRBV15 and TRBJ2-1; 10 positions agree with TRBD2. Sequences were obtained from peripheral blood. The TCR was taken from a man between 65 and 79 years old with active or convalescent COVID-19. CDR3 in DNA: TGTGCCACCAGCAGAGTAGCGGGAGGTGGTAATGAGCAGTTCTTC. This encodes CATSRVAGGGNEQFF.